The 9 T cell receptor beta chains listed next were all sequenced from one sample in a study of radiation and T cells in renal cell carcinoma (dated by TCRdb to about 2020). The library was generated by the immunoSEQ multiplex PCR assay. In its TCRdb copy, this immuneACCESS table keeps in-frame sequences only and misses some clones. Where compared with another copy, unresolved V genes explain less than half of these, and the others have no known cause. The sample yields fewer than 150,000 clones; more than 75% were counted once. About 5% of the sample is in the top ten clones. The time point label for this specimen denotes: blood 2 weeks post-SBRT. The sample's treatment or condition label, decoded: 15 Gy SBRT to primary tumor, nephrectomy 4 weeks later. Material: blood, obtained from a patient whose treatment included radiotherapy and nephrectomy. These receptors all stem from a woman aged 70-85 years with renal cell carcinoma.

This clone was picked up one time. The CDR3: CASTALSEQYF. CDR3 coding DNA: TGTGCCAGCACCGCCCTCTCCGAGCAGTACTTC. The V gene is TRBV2, the J gene TRBJ2-7; D is unclear. The length of the CDR3 is 11 residues. V was shortened by 7 bases and J by 6 bases, with 10 bases between the two germline ends. CDR1 and CDR2 from the germline V gene are SNHLY and FYNNEI. Using reference TRBV2 and TRBJ2-7 for the parts outside the CDR3, the full variable domain is EPEVTQTPSHQVTQMGQEVILRCVPISNHLYFYWYRQILGQKVEFLVSFYNNEISEKSEIFDDQFSVERPDGSNFTLKIRSTKLEDSAMYFCASTALSEQYFGPGTRLTVT.

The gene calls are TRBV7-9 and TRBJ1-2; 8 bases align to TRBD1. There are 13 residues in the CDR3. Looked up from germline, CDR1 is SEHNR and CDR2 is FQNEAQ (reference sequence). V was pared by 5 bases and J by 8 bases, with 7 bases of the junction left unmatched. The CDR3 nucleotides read TGTGCCAGCAGCCCTTCGGACAGGGAAGGCTACACCTTC. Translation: CASSPSDREGYTF.

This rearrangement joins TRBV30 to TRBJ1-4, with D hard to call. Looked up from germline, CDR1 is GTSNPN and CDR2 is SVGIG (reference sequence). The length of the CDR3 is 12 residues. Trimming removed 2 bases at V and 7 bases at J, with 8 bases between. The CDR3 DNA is TGTGCCTGGAGTCCGAATTCTGAAAAACTGTTTTTT. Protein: CAWSPNSEKLFF. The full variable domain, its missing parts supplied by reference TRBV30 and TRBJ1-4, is SQTIHQWPATLVQPVGSPLSLECTVEGTSNPNLYWYRQAAGRGLQLLFYSVGIGQISSEVPQNLSASRPQDRQFILSSKKLLLSDSGFYLCAWSPNSEKLFFGSGTQLSVL.

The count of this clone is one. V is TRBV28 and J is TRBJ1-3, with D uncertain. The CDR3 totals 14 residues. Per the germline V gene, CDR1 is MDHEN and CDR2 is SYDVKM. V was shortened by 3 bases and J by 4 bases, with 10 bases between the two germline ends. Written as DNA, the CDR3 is TGTGCCAGCAGTTTCACGGGTGCAGGAAACACCATATATTTT. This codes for CASSFTGAGNTIYF.

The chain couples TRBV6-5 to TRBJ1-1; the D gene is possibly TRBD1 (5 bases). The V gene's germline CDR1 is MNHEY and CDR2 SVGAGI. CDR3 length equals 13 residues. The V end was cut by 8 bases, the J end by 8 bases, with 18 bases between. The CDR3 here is CASYGSLDREAFF. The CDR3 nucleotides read TGTGCCAGCTATGGGTCCCTCGACAGAGAAGCTTTCTTT.

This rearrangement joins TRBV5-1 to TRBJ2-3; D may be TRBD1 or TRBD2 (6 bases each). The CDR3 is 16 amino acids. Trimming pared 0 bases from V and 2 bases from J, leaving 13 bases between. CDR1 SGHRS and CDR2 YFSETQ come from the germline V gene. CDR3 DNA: TGCGCCAGCAGCTTGGCCGGGGGCCTCAACACAGATACGCAGTATTTT. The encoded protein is CASSLAGGLNTDTQYF. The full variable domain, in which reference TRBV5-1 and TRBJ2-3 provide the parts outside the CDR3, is KAGVTQTPRYLIKTRGQQVTLSCSPISGHRSVSWYQQTPGQGLQFLFEYFSETQRNKGNFPGRFSGRQFSNSRSEMNVSTLELGDSALYLCASSLAGGLNTDTQYFGPGTRLTVL.

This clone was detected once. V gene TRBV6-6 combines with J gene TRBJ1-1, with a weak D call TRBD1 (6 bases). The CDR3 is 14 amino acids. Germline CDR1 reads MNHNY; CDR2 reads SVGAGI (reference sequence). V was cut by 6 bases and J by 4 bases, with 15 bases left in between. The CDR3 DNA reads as TGTGCCAGCAGGACGGGGGGGGCGAGCACTGAAGCTTTCTTT. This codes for CASRTGGASTEAFF.

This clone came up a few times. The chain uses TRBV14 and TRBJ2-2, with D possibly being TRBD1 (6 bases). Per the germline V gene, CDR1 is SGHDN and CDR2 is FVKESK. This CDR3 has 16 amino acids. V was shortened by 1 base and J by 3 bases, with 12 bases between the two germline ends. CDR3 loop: CASSQAVYRDTGELFF. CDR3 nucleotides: TGTGCCAGCAGCCAAGCGGTATACAGGGACACCGGGGAGCTGTTTTTT.

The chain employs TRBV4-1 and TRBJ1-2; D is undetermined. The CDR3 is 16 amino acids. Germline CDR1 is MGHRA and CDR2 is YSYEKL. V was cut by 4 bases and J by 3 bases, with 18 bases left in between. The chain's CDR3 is CASSPDDAARYYGYTF. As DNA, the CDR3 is TGCGCCAGCAGCCCCGATGATGCCGCCCGATACTATGGCTACACCTTC.